Below are 17 T cell receptor beta chains sequenced from a single sample in a study of T-cell memory formation after mild COVID-19. Each CDR3 protein gets one entry after TCRdb re-called the 5' RACE reads with MiXCR. The sample carries approximately 290,000 distinct CDR3 sequences, approximately 16% recorded once. The sample consisted of PBMCs or a T cell subset sorted from them (not recorded which). The source is a man aged 18 to 29 who had mild COVID-19 (a few samples of this study predate the infection). Cell type and time point are not known.

This clonotype has a handful of counts. This chain uses TRBV15 with TRBJ2-2; the match to TRBD1 covers 10 bases. The V and J ends lost 4 bases and 9 bases, in that order; junction bases with no gene match: 2. The germline V gene has CDR1 LNHNV and CDR2 YYDKDF (reference sequence). CDR3 length equals 13 residues. Here the CDR3 reads CATSKTGGRELFF. The CDR3 DNA sequence: TGTGCCACCAGCAAGACAGGGGGCCGGGAGCTGTTTTTT.

This clonotype was found many times. The rearrangement links TRBV20-1 to TRBJ2-3, with TRBD2 identical over 8 bases. V trimming: 0 bases; J trimming: 1 base; junction bases outside the gene matches: 3. The CDR3 loop spans 15 amino acids. Germline assignment: CDR1 DFQATT and CDR2 SNEGSKA (reference sequence). CDR3 region: CSARDPAGGTDTQYF. The CDR3 DNA follows: TGCAGTGCTAGAGATCCAGCGGGGGGCACAGATACGCAGTATTTT.

This clonotype was counted at least ten times. The chain recombines TRBV6-5 with TRBJ2-5; D assignment may be TRBD1 or TRBD2 (5 bases each). Per the germline V gene, CDR1 is MNHEY and CDR2 is SVGAGI. This CDR3 region has 13 residues. V was shortened by 7 bases and J by 2 bases, with 11 bases between the two germline ends. CDR3 coding DNA: TGTGCCAGCACCCGAGGGGAGCAAGAGACCCAGTACTTC. This codes for CASTRGEQETQYF.

This clonotype was counted many times. The V and J genes are TRBV20-1 and TRBJ2-4; D is ambiguous. Between the trimmed V and J ends, which lost 0 bases and 1 base, there was a span of 7 bases. This CDR3 has 14 residues. In germline, CDR1 is DFQATT, CDR2 SNEGSKA (reference sequence). CDR3 bases: TGCAGTGCTAGAGATTCGCGGGCCAAAAACATTCAGTACTTC. It translates to CSARDSRAKNIQYF.

The chain employs TRBV6-2 or TRBV6-3 and TRBJ2-5; 11 bases are shared with TRBD2. The CDR3 has 16 amino acids. Losses at the gene ends were 5 bases for V and 3 bases for J; bases not matched to a gene: 8. The germline V gene encodes CDR1 MNHEY and CDR2 SVGEGT. The CDR3, as DNA: TGTGCCAGCAGTCCGCGACTAGCGGGGTCTAAAGAGACCCAGTACTTC. Amino acid sequence: CASSPRLAGSKETQYF.

CDR3 bases: TGTGCCAGCAGCGCCTTCGAGGGTCAGCCCCAGCATTTT. Its protein product is CASSAFEGQPQHF. The chain has TRBV9 and TRBJ1-5; D call uncertain. The CDR3 totals 13 residues. Germline-derived CDR1 and CDR2 are SGDLS and YYNGEE. V was trimmed by 3 bases and J by 6 bases, leaving 10 bases between them. The whole variable domain, filled in from reference TRBV9 and TRBJ1-5, reads DSGVTQTPKHLITATGQRVTLRCSPRSGDLSVYWYQQSLDQGLQFLIQYYNGEERAKGNILERFSAQQFPDLHSELNLSSLELGDSALYFCASSAFEGQPQHFGDGTRLSIL.

The CDR3 is CASSFGGPELFF. The DNA of the CDR3 is TGTGCCAGCAGCTTTGGGGGACCCGAGCTGTTTTTT. V and J are TRBV7-3 and TRBJ2-2; TRBD1 or TRBD2 may be the D gene (5 bases each). Germline assignment: CDR1 SGHTA and CDR2 FQGTGA. CDR3 length equals 12 residues. V lost 3 bases and J lost 11, with 10 bases in between.

This clonotype was found a few times. The DNA for the CDR3 is TGTGCCAGCTCACCGCGGGGGACTCAAGAGACCCAGTACTTC. Translation: CASSPRGTQETQYF. The chain joins TRBV18 to TRBJ2-5; 7 positions match TRBD2. The germline V gene has CDR1 KGHSH and CDR2 LQKENI. The V segment lost 3 bases and the J segment 2 bases; nucleotides outside the gene matches: 3. This CDR3 region has 14 residues.

Here the CDR3 reads CASSWTDTGELFF. The DNA of the CDR3 is TGTGCCAGCAGCTGGACCGACACCGGGGAGCTGTTTTTT. This rearrangement joins TRBV7-9 to TRBJ2-2; no firm D call. This CDR3 comprises 13 residues. With 4 bases removed from V and 3 bases from J, the gap between germline ends came to 6 bases. The germline V gene has CDR1 SEHNR and CDR2 FQNEAQ (reference sequence).

In its sample, this clonotype was seen a few times. V usage is TRBV12-3 or TRBV12-4 and J usage is TRBJ1-1; D remains ambiguous. Trimming left V 5 bases short and J 4 bases short, with 11 bases between. The CDR3 contains 13 residues. CDR3 protein: CASSPKGATEAFF. In DNA, the CDR3 is TGTGCCAGCAGTCCGAAGGGAGCCACTGAAGCTTTCTTT.

This chain joins TRBV4-3 and TRBJ2-1; 13 bases line up with TRBD2. V trimming: 5 bases; J trimming: 9 bases; junction bases outside the gene matches: 10. Germline lookup yields CDR1 LGHNA and CDR2 YSLEER. The length of the CDR3 is 16 residues. The CDR3 DNA follows: TGCGCCAGCAGCAGAGGACTAGCGGGGGCGCAGAGTGAGCAGTTCTTC. Protein product: CASSRGLAGAQSEQFF.

The rearrangement joins TRBV14 to TRBJ1-6; D is possibly TRBD1 (5 bases). The length of the CDR3 is 16 residues. With 0 bases removed from V and 11 bases from J, the gap between germline ends came to 17 bases. The V gene's germline CDR1 is SGHDN and CDR2 FVKESK. CDR3 nucleotides: TGTGCCAGCAGCCAAGATCCTGCAGGGTCTCTTCCACCCCTCCACTTT. Residues: CASSQDPAGSLPPLHF.

This rearrangement joins TRBV21-1 to TRBJ2-3; no check of the table's D call, TRBD1, against the DNA was made. TRBV21-1 is a pseudogene. The CDR3 runs 15 residues. CDR3 in DNA: TGTGCCAGCAGCCACCTTGACAGGGGGACAGATACGCAGTATTTT. It is translated as CASSHLDRGTDTQYF.

This clonotype was detected only a few times. The chain uses TRBV5-6 and TRBJ1-1, with 10 bases aligning to TRBD1. Germline V gene sequence: CDR1 SGHDT, CDR2 YYEEEE. This CDR3 comprises 16 residues. With 4 bases clipped from V and 3 bases from J, the junction kept 9 bases outside the gene matches. CDR3 region: CASSQTGGAGDTEAFF. The CDR3, as DNA: TGTGCCAGCAGCCAGACAGGGGGCGCGGGCGACACTGAAGCTTTCTTT.

This clonotype was counted between two and nine times. V is TRBV7-9 and J is TRBJ1-3; TRBD1 agrees at 7 bases. The V and J ends lost 3 bases and 1 base, in that order; junction bases with no gene match: 3. Germline CDR1 SEHNR, CDR2 FQNEAQ (reference sequence). The CDR3 sequence is 15 residues long. CDR3 region: CASSFRGRSGNTIYF. The CDR3, as DNA: TGTGCCAGCAGCTTTAGGGGGCGATCTGGAAACACCATATATTTT.

This clonotype has just a few counts. The chain recombines TRBV6-5 with TRBJ1-4; 7 bases agree with TRBD1. Germline V gene data show CDR1 as MNHEY and CDR2 as SVGAGI. J was trimmed by 12 bases and V by 3 bases; bases with no gene match: 7. This CDR3 contains 13 residues. The DNA of the CDR3 is TGTGCCAGCAGTTATTGGACAGGCGGGGAACTGTTTTTT. It codes for CASSYWTGGELFF.

This clonotype was counted a few times. The gene calls are TRBV6-5 and TRBJ1-1; D gene ambiguous. The V end lost 6 bases, the J end lost 1 base, and 9 bases lay between the germline ends. The CDR3 spans 13 residues. Germline-derived CDR1 and CDR2 are MNHEY and SVGAGI. DNA of the CDR3: TGTGCCAGCAGGACCTCAGGGAACACTGAAGCTTTCTTT. It codes for CASRTSGNTEAFF.